This TCR beta chain was sequenced in a study of blood T cells in healthy people across ages. Regarding the study as a whole: As age increased, TCR beta diversity per million T cells fell in a roughly linear fashion.

Worth noting for this clonotype: Its antigen is as yet unknown.

Next came a second PCR, run for about 6 to 12 cycles, which used a sample-barcoded 5' primer along with a J-beta primer mix. Each CDR3 protein is one row after TCRdb ran MiXCR on the 5' RACE reads. In the table there are 710,000 or so distinct CDR3 sequences, roughly 30% of which are singletons. The V segment lost 3 bases and the J segment 11 bases; nucleotides outside the gene matches: 11. This CDR3 has 14 residues. The material sequenced was blood. The TCR was taken from an elderly woman in good health. The chain couples TRBV12-3 or TRBV12-4 to TRBJ1-1; 8 bases are shared with TRBD1. The CDR3 here is CASSFGDRTVFAFF. The CDR3, as DNA: TGTGCCAGCAGTTTCGGGGACAGGACTGTGTTTGCTTTCTTT.